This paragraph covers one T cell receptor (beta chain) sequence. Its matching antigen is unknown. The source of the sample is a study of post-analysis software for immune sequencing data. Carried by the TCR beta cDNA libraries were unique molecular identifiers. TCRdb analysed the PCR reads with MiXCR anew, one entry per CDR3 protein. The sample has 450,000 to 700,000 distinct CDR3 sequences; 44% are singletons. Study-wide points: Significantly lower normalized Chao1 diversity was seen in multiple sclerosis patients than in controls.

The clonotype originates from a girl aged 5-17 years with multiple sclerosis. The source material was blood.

CDR3 protein: CASTSSSQPSVYEQYF. CDR3 DNA: TGTGCCAGCACCTCCTCGTCACAGCCAAGCGTATACGAGCAGTACTTC. This chain joins TRBV7-2 and TRBJ2-7, with unresolved D. The V gene's germline CDR1 is SGHTA and CDR2 FQGNSA. This CDR3 has 16 residues. V lost 7 bases, J lost 4 bases, and 23 bases lay in between.